This T cell receptor (beta chain) appears in the sequencing data of a study of blood T cell repertoires in COVID-19. The CDR3 length is 12 residues. Trimming stripped 7 bases from V and 0 bases from J, with 6 bases between. TCRdb's table, derived via immunoSEQ multiplex PCR, lists solely in-frame clones and lacks some. Here the sample spans under 200,000 clones, approximately 89% being singletons. The sequenced sample was peripheral blood. The receptor's source is a man between 65 and 79 years old with acute or convalescent COVID-19. The chain links TRBV12-3 or TRBV12-4 to TRBJ1-2, with D unclear. CDR3 coding DNA: TGTGCCAGCACCCGGGCTAACTATGGCTACACCTTC. Its translation is CASTRANYGYTF.